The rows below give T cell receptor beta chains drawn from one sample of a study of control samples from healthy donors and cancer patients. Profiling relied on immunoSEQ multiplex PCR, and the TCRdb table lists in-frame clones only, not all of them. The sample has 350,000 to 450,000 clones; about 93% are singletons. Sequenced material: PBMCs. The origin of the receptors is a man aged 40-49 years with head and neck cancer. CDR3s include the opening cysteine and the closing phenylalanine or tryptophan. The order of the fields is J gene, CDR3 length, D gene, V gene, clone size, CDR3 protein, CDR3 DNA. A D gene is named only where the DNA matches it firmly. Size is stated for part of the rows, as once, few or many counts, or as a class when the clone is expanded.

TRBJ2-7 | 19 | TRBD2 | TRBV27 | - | CASRQVTLWGLAGSYEQYF | TGTGCCAGCAGGCAAGTAACATTGTGGGGACTAGCGGGGTCCTACGAGCAGTACTTC
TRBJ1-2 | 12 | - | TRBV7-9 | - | CASSSPNYGYTF | TGTGCCAGCAGCTCCCCAAACTATGGCTACACCTTC
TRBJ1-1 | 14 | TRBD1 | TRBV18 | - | CASSTGTGGTEAFF | TGTGCCAGCTCAACGGGGACAGGGGGCACTGAAGCTTTCTTT
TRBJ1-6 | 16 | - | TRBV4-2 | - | CASSQAGGPLNSPLHF | TGTGCCAGCAGCCAGGCCGGGGGGCCGTTGAATTCACCCCTCCACTTT
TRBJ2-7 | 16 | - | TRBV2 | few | CASSENVLLRGYEQYF | TGTGCCAGCAGTGAGAACGTCCTACTGAGGGGCTACGAGCAGTACTTC
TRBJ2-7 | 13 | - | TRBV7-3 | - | CASSFGLTGEQYF | TGTGCCAGCAGCTTCGGACTAACCGGGGAGCAGTACTTC
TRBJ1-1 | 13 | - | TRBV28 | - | CAIIFWTNTEAFF | TGTGCCATCATATTTTGGACGAACACTGAAGCTTTCTTT
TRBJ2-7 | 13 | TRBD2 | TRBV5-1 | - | CASSSGSGIEQYF | TGCGCCAGCAGCTCGGGAAGCGGGATCGAGCAGTACTTC
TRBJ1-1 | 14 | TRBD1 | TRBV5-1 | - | CASSADRGGTEAFF | TGCGCCAGCAGCGCTGACAGGGGCGGCACTGAAGCTTTCTTT
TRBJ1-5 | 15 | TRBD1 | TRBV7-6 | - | CASSLETGRNQPQHF | TGTGCCAGCAGCTTAGAGACAGGGAGGAATCAGCCCCAGCATTTT
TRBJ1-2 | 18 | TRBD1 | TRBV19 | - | CASLNPGTGKISPYGYTF | TGTGCCAGTCTAAATCCAGGGACAGGGAAAATCTCGCCCTATGGCTACACCTTC
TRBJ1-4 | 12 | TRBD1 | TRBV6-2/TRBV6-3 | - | CASSDPGQGAIF | TGTGCCAGCAGCGACCCGGGACAGGGGGCGATCTTT
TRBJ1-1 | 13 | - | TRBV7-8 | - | CASSDGSNTEAFF | TGTGCCAGCAGCGACGGGTCGAACACTGAAGCTTTCTTT
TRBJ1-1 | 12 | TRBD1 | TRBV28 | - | CASSLVQGGAFF | TGTGCCAGCAGTTTAGTCCAGGGGGGAGCTTTCTTT
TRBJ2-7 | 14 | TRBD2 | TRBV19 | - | CASSIGAGVHEQYF | TGTGCCAGTAGTATAGGAGCGGGAGTGCACGAGCAGTACTTC
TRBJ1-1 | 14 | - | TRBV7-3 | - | CASSLLGQNTEAFF | TGTGCCAGCAGCTTACTAGGACAGAACACTGAAGCTTTCTTT
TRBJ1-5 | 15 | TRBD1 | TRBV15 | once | CATRYGQGANQPQHF | TGTGCCACCAGGTATGGACAGGGGGCCAATCAGCCCCAGCATTTT
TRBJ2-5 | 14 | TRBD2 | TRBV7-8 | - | CASSPRTSEETQYF | TGTGCCAGCAGCCCGCGGACTAGCGAAGAGACCCAGTACTTC
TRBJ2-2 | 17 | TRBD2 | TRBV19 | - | CASSIQRGAANTGELFF | TGTGCCAGTAGTATACAGCGGGGGGCCGCGAACACCGGGGAGCTGTTTTTT
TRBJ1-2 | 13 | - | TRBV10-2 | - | CASSPPDSYGYTF | TGCGCCAGCAGTCCCCCGGACAGCTATGGCTACACCTTC
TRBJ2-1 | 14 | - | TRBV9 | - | CASSVGTRVNEQFF | TGTGCCAGCAGCGTAGGAACTAGGGTCAATGAGCAGTTCTTC
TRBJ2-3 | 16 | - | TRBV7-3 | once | CASSRQGTRRADTQYF | TGTGCCAGCAGCCGCCAAGGGACCAGAAGAGCAGATACGCAGTATTTT
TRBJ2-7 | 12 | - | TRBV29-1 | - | CSADTPTYEQYF | TGCAGCGCAGATACGCCGACCTACGAGCAGTACTTC
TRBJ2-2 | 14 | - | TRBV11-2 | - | CASSLGRVTGELFF | TGTGCCAGCAGCTTAGGAAGGGTCACCGGGGAGCTGTTTTTT
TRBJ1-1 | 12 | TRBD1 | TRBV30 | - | CAWSLTGGEAFF | TGTGCCTGGAGTCTCACAGGGGGCGAAGCTTTCTTT
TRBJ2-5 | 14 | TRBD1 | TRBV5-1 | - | CASRVRTGRETQYF | TGCGCCAGCAGGGTTAGGACAGGGAGAGAGACCCAGTACTTC
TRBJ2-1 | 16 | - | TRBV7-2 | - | CASSLVGTEGYNEQFF | TGTGCCAGCAGCTTAGTCGGGACTGAGGGTTACAATGAGCAGTTCTTC
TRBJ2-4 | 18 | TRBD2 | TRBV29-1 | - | CSVAPGLAGGLAKNIQYF | TGCAGCGTTGCGCCGGGACTAGCGGGGGGACTAGCCAAAAACATTCAGTACTTC
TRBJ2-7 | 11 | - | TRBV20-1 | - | CSAQGPYEQYF | TGCAGTGCTCAGGGGCCCTACGAGCAGTACTTC
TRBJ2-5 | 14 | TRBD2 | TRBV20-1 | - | CSASGLAGDETQYF | TGCAGTGCTAGTGGACTAGCGGGAGACGAGACCCAGTACTTC
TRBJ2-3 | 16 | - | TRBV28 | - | CASSLITLSPTDTQYF | TGTGCCAGCAGTTTAATTACGTTGAGTCCCACAGATACGCAGTATTTT
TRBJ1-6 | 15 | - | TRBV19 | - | CASSIWGLDNSPLHF | TGTGCCAGTAGTATTTGGGGGCTTGATAATTCACCCCTCCACTTT
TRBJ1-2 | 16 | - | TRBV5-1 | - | CASSLQEPWGNYGYTF | TGCGCCAGCAGCTTACAGGAACCCTGGGGGAACTATGGCTACACCTTC
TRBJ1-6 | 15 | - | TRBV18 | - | CASSGRDGQNSPLHF | TGTGCCAGCTCAGGCCGGGACGGACAAAATTCACCCCTCCACTTT
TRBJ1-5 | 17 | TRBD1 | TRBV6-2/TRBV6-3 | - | CASSETGGVLGNQPQHF | TGTGCCAGCAGTGAGACAGGGGGCGTTCTTGGCAATCAGCCCCAGCATTTT
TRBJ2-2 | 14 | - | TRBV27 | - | CASSLSVGPGELFF | TGTGCCAGCAGTTTATCGGTAGGCCCCGGGGAGCTGTTTTTT
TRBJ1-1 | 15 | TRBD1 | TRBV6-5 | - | CAVRTGLYFDTEAFF | TGTGCGGTGAGGACAGGGTTGTACTTTGACACTGAAGCTTTCTTT
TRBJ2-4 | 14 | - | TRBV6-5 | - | CASSYGSGNGIQYF | TGTGCCAGCAGTTACGGTTCAGGGAATGGCATTCAGTACTTC
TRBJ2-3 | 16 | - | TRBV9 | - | CASSVPREPITDTQYF | TGTGCCAGCAGCGTCCCCAGGGAACCTATCACAGATACGCAGTATTTT
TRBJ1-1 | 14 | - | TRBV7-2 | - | CASSPGDLNTEAFF | TGTGCCAGCAGCCCGGGGGATTTGAACACTGAAGCTTTCTTT
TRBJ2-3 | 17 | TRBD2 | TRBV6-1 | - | CASSELGTSGMIDTQYF | TGTGCCAGCAGTGAACTTGGAACTAGCGGGATGATAGATACGCAGTATTTT
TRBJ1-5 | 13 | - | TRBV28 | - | CASSFGGNQPQHF | TGTGCCAGCAGTTTCGGAGGGAACCAGCCCCAGCATTTT
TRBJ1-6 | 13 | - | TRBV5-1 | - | CASSPGGDSPLHF | TGCGCCAGCAGCCCGGGAGGGGATTCACCCCTCCACTTT
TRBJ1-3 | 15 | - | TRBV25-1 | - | CASSEYGVLRNTIYF | TGTGCCAGCAGTGAATATGGCGTTTTACGAAACACCATATATTTT
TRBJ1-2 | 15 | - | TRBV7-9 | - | CASSFPGPIAYGYTF | TGTGCCAGCAGCTTTCCGGGACCAATTGCGTATGGCTACACCTTC
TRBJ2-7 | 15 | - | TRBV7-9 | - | CASSRETTSSYEQYF | TGTGCCAGCAGCCGCGAGACGACCAGCTCCTACGAGCAGTACTTC
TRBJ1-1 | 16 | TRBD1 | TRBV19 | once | CASSTEQGVWNTEAFF | TGTGCCAGTAGTACCGAACAGGGGGTTTGGAACACTGAAGCTTTCTTT
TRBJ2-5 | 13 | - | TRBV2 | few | CASREDAAGTQYF | TGTGCCAGCAGAGAGGACGCAGCCGGAACCCAGTACTTC
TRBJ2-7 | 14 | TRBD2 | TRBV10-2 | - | CASSETGLADEQYF | TGCGCCAGCAGTGAGACTGGTCTAGCGGACGAGCAGTACTTC
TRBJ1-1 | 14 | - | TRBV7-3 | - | CASSWDSGGTEAFF | TGTGCCAGCAGCTGGGACTCGGGGGGCACTGAAGCTTTCTTT
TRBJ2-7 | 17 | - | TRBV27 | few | CASSLGGLNSPPYEQYF | TGTGCCAGCAGTTTAGGGGGCCTTAATAGCCCCCCCTACGAGCAGTACTTC
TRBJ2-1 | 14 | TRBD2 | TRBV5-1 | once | CASSPGGSYNEQFF | TGCGCCAGCAGCCCGGGGGGCTCCTACAATGAGCAGTTCTTC
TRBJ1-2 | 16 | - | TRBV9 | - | CASSVGSPGLEYGYTF | TGTGCCAGCAGCGTAGGCTCACCGGGACTCGAATATGGCTACACCTTC